This T cell receptor beta chain was recorded in a study of cytomegalovirus exposure and HLA in healthy donors. The germline V gene has CDR1 MNHEY and CDR2 SMNVEV (reference sequence). The junction had 4 bases not matched to a gene; V was cut back by 4 bases and J by 0 bases. The CDR3 totals 16 residues. Turning to this clone: No antigen is known for it.

A multiplex PCR was run with 60 Vbeta primers and 13 Jbeta primers. Here immunoSEQ multiplex PCR was the method, and the copy in TCRdb shows in-frame clones only, minus some. The data contain about 140,000 clones, approximately 84% of them singletons. Whole-study results and caveats: An observed cluster of highly shared sequence variants was recorded as a likely sequencing artifact. Earlier analysis looked at TCR beta V segments, and most were productive about 87% or about 30% of the time. Information on immune exposure was restricted to one variable (CMV serostatus). It was taken for granted in presence/absence analyses that sequencing depth across donors was roughly uniform.

This sequence joins TRBV27 and TRBJ2-3; 10 positions match TRBD1. The sequencing sample was made of PBMCs. This TCR came from a man aged 25 to 45 in good health and CMV-seropositive. The CDR3 DNA is TGTGCCAGCAGTTGGGGACAGGGGCCTAGCACAGATACGCAGTATTTT. Protein: CASSWGQGPSTDTQYF.